This T cell receptor (beta chain) was found in a study of shared clonotypes between healthy human individuals (dated by TCRdb to 2018 to 2021). Turning to the overall study: The cohort included three men and a couple of women between 18 and 49 years of age. Between about 0.85 and 10 billion PBMCs per donor were obtained by leukapheresis. Per donor, three plates each were used for CD4 naive and CD4 memory, two for CD8 naive, and one for CD8 memory. Libraries were prepared and TCR repertoires were sequenced by different laboratories using diverse techniques, in order to increase sequencing depth and limit assay-specific biases. The study deeply sequenced blood TCR repertoires of about 5 healthy adults to estimate repertoire size and the extent of clonotype sharing between individuals. General conclusions and limits of the study: Sampling was restricted to blood, and TCR repertoires in tissues likely differ from the TCR repertoires found in blood. About 4.5% of naive CD4, 3.5% of naive CD8, roughly 2.4% of memory CD4, and about 0.4% of memory CD8 clonotypes were shared across several donors. The genetic and exposure-history diversity represented was limited by the small number of donors. Compared with non-shared clonotypes, the clonotypes found in all four sorted-subset donors had higher generation probabilities. Naive subsets generally had larger estimated clonotype richness than memory subsets. Rarefaction of sorted-subset datasets indicated incomplete sequencing despite the large sequencing depth. Pairwise subsampling led to the expectation that sequencing depth would affect the degree of clonotype sharing among donors.

Using the deep immunoSEQ assay, multiplex PCR amplified TCR CDR3 regions from genomic DNA. For each cell subset, the extracted genomic DNA was distributed evenly across all wells of several immunoSEQ 96-well plates, and each plate served as one replicate. For sorted subsets, each replicate PCR was loaded with approximately 200 ng genomic DNA, equivalent to 25,000 to 35,000 T cell genomes. Purified libraries were measured with a Qubit 3.0 fluorometer, size-checked on a Bioanalyzer 2100, and measured again with the KAPA Library Quantification kit. A separate single-read 150-cycle Illumina NextSeq 550 flow cell was used to sequence each immunoSEQ 96-well plate. The published analysis was carried out like this. Because the immunoSEQ output held only junctional sequences and lacked quality scores, the filtering could not match the filtering applied to full-length reads. Sequences were annotated with PyIR, a Python wrapper for IgBLAST v1.9, using IMGT germline references to assign V/J genes and CDR3. Any read was removed if the V/J assignment was weak (E-value above 1e-6), the CDR3 was missing, or the read contained stop codons, out-of-frame junctions, or ambiguous translated residues. A V3J clonotype was defined by an identical inferred V gene, J gene, and CDR3 amino acid sequence. To compute the percentage overlap between repertoires, the number of shared unique clonotypes was divided by the size of the smaller repertoire. Richness of each repertoire was evaluated using RTK rarefaction, the Chao1 estimator, and Recon v2.1 estimates of unobserved clonotypes. OLGA was used to compute generation probabilities for all TCRbeta clonotypes that the gDNA method yielded from four donors. The table comes from immuneACCESS by way of TCRdb, which keeps in-frame sequences with V and J called. Part of the clones is missing from these tables; in studies checked, under half for an unresolved V gene and the rest for unknown reasons. V, J and clone size were drawn from that table, and D and trimming were deduced from the DNA. The table for this sample lists millions of clones; about 95% of them were counted only once. Of the sample, roughly 0.13% falls within the top ten clones.

Details on this clone: No antigen is known for it. No per-base quality is available; no much larger clone lies one base away.

From the cysteine up to the phenylalanine, the CDR3 has a length of 13 residues. This entry keeps only the CDR3 DNA: 39 bases, framed from base 1. Per the germline V gene, MDHEN is the CDR1 and SYDVKM is the CDR2. Trimming takes 6 bases off V and 4 bases off J; junction bases not matched to a gene: 5. The donors were healthy, HIV-negative adults who had no recently reported acute infections or vaccinations. Only Caucasian adults living in Nashville, Tennessee, USA were represented among the donors. CD4+ T cells were enriched through magnetic negative selection, after which naive cells were positively selected on CD45RA and the remaining negative fraction served as the memory subset. Blood was collected by leukapheresis, and PBMCs were isolated by Ficoll-Histopaque density gradient centrifugation and then cryopreserved in liquid nitrogen vapor phase. Analytical flow cytometry was used to check the purity and quantity of each magnetically sorted T cell population. From each sorted fraction, genomic DNA was isolated and quantified by UV absorbance on a Nanodrop 2000c.

The V and J segments used are TRBV28 and TRBJ2-5; 7 junctional bases match TRBD2. Input material: naive CD4+ T cells sorted from blood. Taken with the paper, the label for cell subset or site translates to: CD45RA+ positively selected. This clonotype was obtained from a young man in good health. The nucleotide sequence is TGTGCCAGCAGCAGCGGGGATCGAGAGACCCAGTACTTC. This gives the protein CASSSGDRETQYF.